This T cell receptor (beta chain) was profiled in a study of persistence of HIV-infected CD4 T cells. The study, taken as a whole, reports: TCR analyses could not target the rare provirus-carrying CMV-responding cells.

In regard to this clone: Its specificity is unknown.

The libraries were made with immunoSEQ version 4 in survey mode. TCRdb keeps only in-frame clones here, not all; method: immunoSEQ multiplex PCR. Of 35,000 to 40,000 clones detected, around 80% appear once; the ten largest clones hold around 1.5%. Cells were stimulated with CMV-infected fibroblast lysates at 10 ug/mL. Sorted nonresponding memory CD4+ T cells were CD40L-negative, CD69-negative, CD45RO-high. Adults with HIV-1 started suppressive ART while chronically infected. Germline V gene lookup returns CDR1 KGHDR and CDR2 SFDVKD. This CDR3 is 16 amino acids long. Trimming shortened V by 3 bases and J by 2 bases, and 16 bases separated the two germline ends.

The TCR sequence derives from an adult man with HIV who was CMV-seropositive. The material was CD4+ T cells sorted from PBMCs after roughly 18-hour stimulation, obtained from a patient who received antiretroviral therapy. The J gene is TRBJ2-7, the V gene TRBV24-1; possibly TRBD1 for D (6 bases). In nucleotides, the CDR3 is TGTGCCACCAGTGATCCCGGACAGCAGGCCCCCTACGAGCAGTACTTC. It codes for CATSDPGQQAPYEQYF.